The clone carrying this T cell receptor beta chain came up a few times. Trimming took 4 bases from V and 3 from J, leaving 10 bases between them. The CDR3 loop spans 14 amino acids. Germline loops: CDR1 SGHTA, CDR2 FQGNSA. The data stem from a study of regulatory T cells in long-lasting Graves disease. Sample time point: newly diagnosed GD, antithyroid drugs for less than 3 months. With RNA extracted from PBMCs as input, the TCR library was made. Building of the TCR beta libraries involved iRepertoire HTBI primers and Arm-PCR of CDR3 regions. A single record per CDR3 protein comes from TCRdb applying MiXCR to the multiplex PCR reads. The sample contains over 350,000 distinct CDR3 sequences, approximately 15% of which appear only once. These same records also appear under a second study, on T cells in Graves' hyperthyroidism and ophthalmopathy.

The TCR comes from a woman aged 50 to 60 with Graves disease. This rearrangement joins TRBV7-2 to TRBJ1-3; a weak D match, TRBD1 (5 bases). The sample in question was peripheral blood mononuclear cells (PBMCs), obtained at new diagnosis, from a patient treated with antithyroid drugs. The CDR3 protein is CASSSAGRGNTIYF. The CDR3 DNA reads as TGTGCCAGCAGCTCAGCGGGACGTGGAAACACCATATATTTT.